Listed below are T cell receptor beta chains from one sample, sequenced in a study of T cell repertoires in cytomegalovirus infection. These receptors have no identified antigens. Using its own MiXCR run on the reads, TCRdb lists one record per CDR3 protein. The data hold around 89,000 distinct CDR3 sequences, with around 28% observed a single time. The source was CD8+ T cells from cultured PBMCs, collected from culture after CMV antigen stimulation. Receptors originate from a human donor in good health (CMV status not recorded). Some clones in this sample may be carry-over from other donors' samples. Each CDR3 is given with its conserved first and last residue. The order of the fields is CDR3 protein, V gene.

CDR3aa: CASSLDGDRAGTEAFF
v_gene: TRBV7-2

CDR3aa: CATSRVAGGGEQYF
v_gene: TRBV15

CDR3aa: CSALTGLGAVGYTF
v_gene: TRBV20-1

CDR3aa: CASSGDRGGYTF
v_gene: TRBV5-8

CDR3aa: CASEQAGTDTQYF
v_gene: TRBV12-5

CDR3aa: CSALNGNTEAFF
v_gene: TRBV29-1

CDR3aa: CASSPETGPYEQYF
v_gene: TRBV19

CDR3aa: CASSSRVDTQYF
v_gene: TRBV7-8

CDR3aa: CAISYDGSESSYNSPLHF
v_gene: TRBV10-3

CDR3aa: CASSFAVYQPQHF
v_gene: TRBV12-3/TRBV12-4

CDR3aa: CASSLVVGNAGELFF
v_gene: TRBV7-2

CDR3aa: CASSYLYEQFF
v_gene: TRBV6-5

CDR3aa: CASSLGYLLAGEEQYF
v_gene: TRBV7-2

CDR3aa: CASSITGGSSYNEQFF
v_gene: TRBV19

CDR3aa: CASSSDKGRETQYF
v_gene: TRBV6-2/TRBV6-3

CDR3aa: CASRAAGMSEQFF
v_gene: TRBV6-4

CDR3aa: CASTGLAGTYLYNEQFF
v_gene: TRBV6-6

CDR3aa: CSVEQGSDEQFF
v_gene: TRBV29-1

CDR3aa: CASSLLGRGQGNQETQYF
v_gene: TRBV7-9

CDR3aa: CASSQDLASGGALFYNEQFF
v_gene: TRBV4-2

CDR3aa: CASSLAGYTGELFF
v_gene: TRBV7-8

CDR3aa: CASSLMTDNYGYTF
v_gene: TRBV7-9

CDR3aa: CASSFGQTDTQYF
v_gene: TRBV7-9

CDR3aa: CASSIGWTGSYEQYF
v_gene: TRBV19

CDR3aa: CASSLPAAPLHF
v_gene: TRBV27

CDR3aa: CASSQSWAEAFF
v_gene: TRBV7-8

CDR3aa: CAIRGTPPYNEQFF
v_gene: TRBV10-3